These 15 T cell receptor beta chains were sequenced from one sample in a study of T cells in localized non-small cell lung cancer. Clones were read by immunoSEQ multiplex PCR, and TCRdb kept only the in-frame ones, dropping some. The sample includes under 35,000 clones, around 77% of them seen just once. The input for sequencing was peripheral blood, taken before any cancer treatment. The receptors stem from an older male donor with stage III squamous cell lung carcinoma.

V is TRBV4-2 and J is TRBJ2-3; 14 nucleotides line up with TRBD2. V shed 4 bases, J shed 1 base, and the junction held 10 bases outside the gene matches. The CDR3 extends over 19 amino acids. The germline V gene has CDR1 LGHNA and CDR2 YNFKEQ. CDR3 sequence (DNA): TGTGCCAGCAGCCGAGGGACTAGCGGGAGCCGCCTCCGCACAGATACGCAGTATTTT. Protein product: CASSRGTSGSRLRTDTQYF.

The chain is built from TRBV7-8 and TRBJ1-2; 8 bases are shared with TRBD1. With V trimmed by 1 base and J by 5 bases, 6 bases remained unmatched. The CDR3 extends over 15 amino acids. CDR1 is SGHVS, CDR2 FQNEAQ, per germline. Written as DNA, the CDR3 is TGTGCCAGCAGCTTAGTCGGACAGGGATCTTATGGCTACACCTTC. Protein sequence: CASSLVGQGSYGYTF.

The chain has TRBV4-1 and TRBJ2-5, with 7 bases fitting TRBD2. Looked up from germline, CDR1 is MGHRA and CDR2 is YSYEKL. The CDR3 loop spans 15 amino acids. Unmatched junction bases numbered 10, after V lost 4 bases and J lost 5 bases. The CDR3 loop is CASSLGIGLGETQYF. In DNA form, the CDR3 reads TGCGCCAGCAGCCTCGGTATAGGACTAGGGGAGACCCAGTACTTC.

The chain uses TRBV11-2 and TRBJ1-1; D perhaps matches TRBD1 (5 bases). The germline V and J ends were trimmed by 3 bases and 1 base, with 9 bases remaining between them. Germline V gene data show CDR1 as SGHAT and CDR2 as FQNNGV. The CDR3 consists of 14 residues. This chain's CDR3 is CASSFGRENTEAFF. DNA for the CDR3: TGTGCCAGCAGCTTCGGCAGGGAGAACACTGAAGCTTTCTTT.

This clone occurred a few times. The genes are TRBV7-2 and TRBJ1-4; D gene unclear. The germline V gene has CDR1 SGHTA and CDR2 FQGNSA. V gave up 5 bases and J gave up 4 bases, with 2 bases separating them. The CDR3 is 11 residues long. The CDR3 sequence: CASSLNEKLFF. The CDR3 bases are TGTGCCAGCAGCCTTAATGAAAAACTGTTTTTT.

The chain carries TRBV25-1 and TRBJ2-7, with D perhaps assigned TRBD1 or TRBD2 (5 bases each). Germline V gene sequence: CDR1 MGHDK, CDR2 SYGVNS. This CDR3 region has 15 residues. V was pared by 4 bases and J by 1 base, with 14 bases between. The CDR3 nucleotides read TGTGCCAGCAGTGGGCCCGGGGCATTATCCTACGAGCAGTACTTC. Residues: CASSGPGALSYEQYF.

This chain joins TRBV29-1 and TRBJ2-7; TRBD1 matches at 9 bases. CDR3 length: 14 amino acids. V was pared by 4 bases and J by 2 bases, with 6 bases of the junction left unmatched. CDR1 and CDR2 (germline): SQVTM, ANQGSEA. CDR3 residues: CSVGGQGPPYEQYF. CDR3 in DNA: TGCAGCGTTGGGGGACAGGGTCCCCCCTACGAGCAGTACTTC.

The rearrangement joins TRBV9 to TRBJ2-2, with D perhaps matching TRBD2 (5 bases). Trimming took off 4 bases at V and 4 bases at J, with 14 bases between the two ends. Germline V gives CDR1 SGDLS, CDR2 YYNGEE. CDR3 length: 15 amino acids. CDR3 nucleotides: TGTGCCAGCAGCCCACAAACTAGGATCACCGGGGAGCTGTTTTTT. Protein product: CASSPQTRITGELFF.

V is TRBV27 and J is TRBJ2-3, with D perhaps TRBD1 (5 bases). The CDR3 is 13 amino acids. The V end was cut by 7 bases, the J end by 3 bases, with 11 bases between. Looked up from germline, CDR1 is MNHEY and CDR2 is SMNVEV (reference sequence). In nucleotides, the CDR3 is TGTGCCAGCAAAGGGGCAGGAACAGATACGCAGTATTTT. Amino acids: CASKGAGTDTQYF.

The gene calls are TRBV19 and TRBJ2-1, with 14 positions matching TRBD2. Trimming at V came to 5 bases and at J to 4 bases, leaving 4 bases not matched to a gene. The CDR3 length is 16 residues. Germline loops: CDR1 LNHDA, CDR2 SQIVND (reference sequence). The CDR3 sequence: CASSPGTSGGYNEQFF. CDR3 nucleotide sequence: TGTGCCAGTAGTCCGGGGACTAGCGGGGGATACAATGAGCAGTTCTTC. Filled out from reference TRBV19 and TRBJ2-1, the complete variable domain reads DGGITQSPKYLFRKEGQNVTLSCEQNLNHDAMYWYRQDPGQGLRLIYYSQIVNDFQKGDIAEGYSVSREKKESFPLTVTSAQKNPTAFYLCASSPGTSGGYNEQFFGPGTRLTVL.

This clone was counted a few times. V usage is TRBV6-5 and J usage is TRBJ2-7; perhaps TRBD2 as D (6 bases). The length of the CDR3 is 13 residues. V shed 2 bases and J shed 2 bases, with 7 bases lying between them. The germline CDR1 and CDR2 sequences are MNHEY and SVGAGI. The CDR3 reads CASSYGRTYEQYF. In DNA, the CDR3 is TGTGCCAGCAGTTACGGGAGGACCTACGAGCAGTACTTC.

V usage is TRBV9 and J usage is TRBJ2-2; D not resolved. Trimming left V 0 bases short and J 7 bases short, with 7 bases between. The CDR3 runs 13 residues. Per germline, CDR1 SGDLS and CDR2 YYNGEE. The CDR3 DNA sequence: TGTGCCAGCAGCGTAGGATGGGGCGGGGAGCTGTTTTTT. Residues: CASSVGWGGELFF.

The chain combines TRBV6-6 with TRBJ1-3; D remains unclear. The CDR3 is made up of 12 amino acids. Per germline, CDR1 MNHNY and CDR2 SVGAGI (reference sequence). Deletions cut 6 bases from V and 8 bases from J, with 11 bases between. Here the CDR3 DNA reads TGTGCCAGCAGACCCGGTGGGTACACCATATATTTT. Its protein product is CASRPGGYTIYF.

There are a few counts of this clone. The V gene is TRBV7-2, the J gene TRBJ2-1; 15 bases match TRBD2. Per germline, CDR1 SGHTA and CDR2 FQGNSA. J gave up 3 bases and V 1 base, and 4 bases lay outside the gene matches. The CDR3 runs to 18 residues. CDR3 nucleotides: TGTGCCAGCAGCTTAGAAGGGACTAGCGGGAGGTTCTACAATGAGCAGTTCTTC. It yields the protein CASSLEGTSGRFYNEQFF.

This clone was seen only once. V and J are TRBV19 and TRBJ2-3, with D possibly matching TRBD1 (5 bases). Germline values: CDR1 LNHDA, CDR2 SQIVND (reference sequence). V gave up 2 bases and J gave up 4 bases, with 19 bases separating them. The CDR3 totals 17 residues. CDR3 DNA: TGTGCCAGTAGTATATATGGTTCCTCAGGGTACCCAGATACGCAGTATTTT. It yields the protein CASSIYGSSGYPDTQYF.